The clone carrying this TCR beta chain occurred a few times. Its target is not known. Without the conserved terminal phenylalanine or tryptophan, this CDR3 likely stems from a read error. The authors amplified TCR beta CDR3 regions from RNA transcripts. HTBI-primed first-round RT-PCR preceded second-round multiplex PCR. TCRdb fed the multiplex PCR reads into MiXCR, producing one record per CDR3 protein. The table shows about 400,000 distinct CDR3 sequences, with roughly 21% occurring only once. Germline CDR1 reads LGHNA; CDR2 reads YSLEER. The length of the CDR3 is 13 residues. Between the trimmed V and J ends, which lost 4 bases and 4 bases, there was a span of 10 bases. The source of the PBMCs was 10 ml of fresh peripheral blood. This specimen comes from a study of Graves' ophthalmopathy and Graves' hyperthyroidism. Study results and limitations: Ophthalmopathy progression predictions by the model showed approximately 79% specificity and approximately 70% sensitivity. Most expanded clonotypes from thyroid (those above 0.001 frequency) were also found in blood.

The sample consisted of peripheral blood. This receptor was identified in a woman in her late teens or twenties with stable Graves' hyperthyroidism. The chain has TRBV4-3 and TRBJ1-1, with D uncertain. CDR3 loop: CASSPIPPTEAFS. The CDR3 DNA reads TGCGCCAGCAGCCCGATCCCCCCCACTGAAGCTTTCTCT.